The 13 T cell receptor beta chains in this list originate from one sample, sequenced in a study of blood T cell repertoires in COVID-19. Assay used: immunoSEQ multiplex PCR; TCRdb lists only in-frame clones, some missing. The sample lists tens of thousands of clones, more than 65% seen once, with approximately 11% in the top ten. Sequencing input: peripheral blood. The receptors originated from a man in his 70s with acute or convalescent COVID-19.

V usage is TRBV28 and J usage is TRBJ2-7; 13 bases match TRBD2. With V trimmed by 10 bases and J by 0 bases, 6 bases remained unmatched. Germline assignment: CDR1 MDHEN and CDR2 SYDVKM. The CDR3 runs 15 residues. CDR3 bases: TGTGCCACCATGGGACTAGCGGGAAGCTCCTACGAGCAGTACGTC. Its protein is CATMGLAGSSYEQYV.

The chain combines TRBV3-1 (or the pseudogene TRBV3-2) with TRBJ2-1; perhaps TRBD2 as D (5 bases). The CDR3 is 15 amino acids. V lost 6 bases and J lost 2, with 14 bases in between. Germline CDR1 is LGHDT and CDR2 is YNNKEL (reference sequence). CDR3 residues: CASSLGVTTYNEQFF. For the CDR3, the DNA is TGTGCCAGCAGTCTCGGGGTAACCACCTACAATGAGCAGTTCTTC.

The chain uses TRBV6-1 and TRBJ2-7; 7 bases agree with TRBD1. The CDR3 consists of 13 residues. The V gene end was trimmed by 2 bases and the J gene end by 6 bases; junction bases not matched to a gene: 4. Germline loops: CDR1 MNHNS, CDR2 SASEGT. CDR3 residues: CASSEQGVGEQYV. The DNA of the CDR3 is TGTGCCAGCAGTGAACAGGGGGTTGGCGAGCAGTACGTC.

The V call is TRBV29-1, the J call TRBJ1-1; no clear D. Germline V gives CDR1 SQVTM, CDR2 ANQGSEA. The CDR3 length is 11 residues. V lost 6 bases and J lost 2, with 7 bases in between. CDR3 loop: CSVRSNTEAFF. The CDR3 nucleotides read TGCAGCGTGAGAAGTAACACTGAAGCTTTCTTT.

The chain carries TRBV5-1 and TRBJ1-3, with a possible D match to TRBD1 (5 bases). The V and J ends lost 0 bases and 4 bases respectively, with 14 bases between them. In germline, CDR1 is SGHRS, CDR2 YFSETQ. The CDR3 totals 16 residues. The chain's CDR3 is CASSLGPGGRGNTIYF. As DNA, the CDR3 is TGCGCCAGCAGCTTGGGTCCCGGGGGGAGAGGAAACACCATATATTTT.

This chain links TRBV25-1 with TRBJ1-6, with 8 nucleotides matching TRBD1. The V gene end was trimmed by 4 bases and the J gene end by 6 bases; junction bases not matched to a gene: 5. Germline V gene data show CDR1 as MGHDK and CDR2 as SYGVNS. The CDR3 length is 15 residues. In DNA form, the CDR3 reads TGTGCCAGCAGTGGTGGGGGACAGGCTAATTCACCCCTCCACTTT. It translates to CASSGGGQANSPLHF.

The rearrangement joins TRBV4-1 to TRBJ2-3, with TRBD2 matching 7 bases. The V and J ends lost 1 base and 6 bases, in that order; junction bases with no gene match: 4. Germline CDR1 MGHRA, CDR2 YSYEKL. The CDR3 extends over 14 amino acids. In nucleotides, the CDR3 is TGCGCCAGCAGCCAAGGACTAGCTGCGGATACGCAGTATTTT. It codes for CASSQGLAADTQYF.

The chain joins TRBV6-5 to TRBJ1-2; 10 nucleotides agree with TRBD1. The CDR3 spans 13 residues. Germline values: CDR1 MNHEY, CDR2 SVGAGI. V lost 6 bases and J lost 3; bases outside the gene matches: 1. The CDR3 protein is CASRGQGDYGYTF. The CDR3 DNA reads TGTGCCAGCAGAGGACAGGGGGACTATGGCTACACCTTC.

The CDR3 loop is CASSHDRVRNQPQHF. The DNA for the CDR3 is TGTGCCAGCAGCCATGACCGGGTTCGCAATCAGCCCCAGCATTTT. The chain has TRBV6-6 and TRBJ1-5, with D hard to call. Germline CDR1 and CDR2: MNHNY and SVGAGI (reference sequence). The CDR3 loop spans 15 amino acids. Trimming shortened V by 6 bases and J by 2 bases, and 14 bases separated the two germline ends.

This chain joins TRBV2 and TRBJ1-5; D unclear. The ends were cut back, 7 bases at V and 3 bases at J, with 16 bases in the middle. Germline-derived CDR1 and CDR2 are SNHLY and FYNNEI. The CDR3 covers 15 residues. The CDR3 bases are TGTGCCAGCACTACCGGGAAGCCGTTCAATCAGCCCCAGCATTTT. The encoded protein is CASTTGKPFNQPQHF. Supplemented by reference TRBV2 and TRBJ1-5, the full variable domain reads EPEVTQTPSHQVTQMGQEVILRCVPISNHLYFYWYRQILGQKVEFLVSFYNNEISEKSEIFDDQFSVERPDGSNFTLKIRSTKLEDSAMYFCASTTGKPFNQPQHFGDGTRLSIL.

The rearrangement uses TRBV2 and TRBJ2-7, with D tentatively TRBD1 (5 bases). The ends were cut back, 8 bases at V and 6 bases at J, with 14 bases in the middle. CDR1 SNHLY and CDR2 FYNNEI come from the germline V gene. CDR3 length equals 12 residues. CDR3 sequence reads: CASQGSTSEQYV. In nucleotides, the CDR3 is TGTGCCAGCCAGGGAAGTACCTCCGAGCAGTACGTC.

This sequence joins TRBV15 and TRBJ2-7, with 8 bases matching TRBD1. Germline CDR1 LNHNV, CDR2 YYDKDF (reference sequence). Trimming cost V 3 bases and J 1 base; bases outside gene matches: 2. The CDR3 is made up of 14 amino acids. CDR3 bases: TGTGCCACCAGCAGCGGGACAGGTTCCTACGAGCAGTACTTC. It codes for CATSSGTGSYEQYF.

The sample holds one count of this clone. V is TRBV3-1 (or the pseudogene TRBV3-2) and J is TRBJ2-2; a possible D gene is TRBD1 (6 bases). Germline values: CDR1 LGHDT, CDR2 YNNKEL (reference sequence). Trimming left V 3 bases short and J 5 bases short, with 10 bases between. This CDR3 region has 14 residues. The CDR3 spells CASSQAGATGELFF. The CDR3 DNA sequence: TGTGCCAGCAGCCAGGCAGGGGCGACCGGGGAGCTGTTTTTT.